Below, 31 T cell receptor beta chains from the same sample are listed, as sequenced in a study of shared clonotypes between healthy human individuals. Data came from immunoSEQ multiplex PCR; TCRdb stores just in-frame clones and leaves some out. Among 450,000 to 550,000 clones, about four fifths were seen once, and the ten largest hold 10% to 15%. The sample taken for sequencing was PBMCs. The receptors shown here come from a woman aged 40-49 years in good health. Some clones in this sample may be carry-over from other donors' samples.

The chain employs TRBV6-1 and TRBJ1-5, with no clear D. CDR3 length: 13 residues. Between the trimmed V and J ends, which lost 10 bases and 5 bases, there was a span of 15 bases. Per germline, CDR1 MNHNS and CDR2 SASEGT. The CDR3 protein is CAIRREPDQPQHF. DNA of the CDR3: TGTGCCATTCGCCGGGAGCCAGATCAGCCCCAGCATTTT.

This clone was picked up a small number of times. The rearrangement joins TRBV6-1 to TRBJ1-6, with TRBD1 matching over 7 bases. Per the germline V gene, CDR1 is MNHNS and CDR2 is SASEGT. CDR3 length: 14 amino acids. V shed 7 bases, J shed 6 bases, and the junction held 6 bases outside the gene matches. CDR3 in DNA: TGTGCCAGCAAGGCCGGGACAGCTAATTCACCCCTCCACTTT. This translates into CASKAGTANSPLHF.

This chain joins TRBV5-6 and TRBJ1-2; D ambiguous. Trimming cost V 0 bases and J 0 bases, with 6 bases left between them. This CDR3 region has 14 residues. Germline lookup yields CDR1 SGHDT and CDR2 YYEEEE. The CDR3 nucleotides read TGTGCCAGCAGCTTGGCCAGTTCTAACTATGGCTACACCTTC. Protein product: CASSLASSNYGYTF.

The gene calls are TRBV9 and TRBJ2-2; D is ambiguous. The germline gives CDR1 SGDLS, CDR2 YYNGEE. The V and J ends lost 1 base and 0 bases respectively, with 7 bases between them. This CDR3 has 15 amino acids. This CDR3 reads CASSVSGANTGELFF. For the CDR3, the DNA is TGTGCCAGCAGCGTATCTGGGGCGAACACCGGGGAGCTGTTTTTT.

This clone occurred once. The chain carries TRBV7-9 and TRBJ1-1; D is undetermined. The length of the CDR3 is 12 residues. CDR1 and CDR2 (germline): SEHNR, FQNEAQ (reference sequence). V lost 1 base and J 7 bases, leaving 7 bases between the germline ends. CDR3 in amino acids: CASSLVQFEAFF. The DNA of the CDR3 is TGTGCCAGCAGCTTAGTTCAGTTTGAAGCTTTCTTT.

The CDR3 DNA reads TGTGCCAGAAGCTTCGCGTGGGGGACAGGCGAAAATGAAAAACTGTTTTTT. Its protein product is CARSFAWGTGENEKLFF. This chain links TRBV5-3 with TRBJ1-4, with 8 positions matching TRBD1. TRBV5-3 is placed among ORFs of uncertain function. The CDR3 runs 17 residues. The V gene end was trimmed by 2 bases and the J gene end by 5 bases; junction bases not matched to a gene: 11.

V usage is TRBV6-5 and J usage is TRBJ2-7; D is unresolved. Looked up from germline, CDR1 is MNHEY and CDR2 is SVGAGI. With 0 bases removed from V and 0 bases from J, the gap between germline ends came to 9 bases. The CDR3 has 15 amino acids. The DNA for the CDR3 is TGTGCCAGCAGTTACTCGGCCGCTTACTCCTACGAGCAGTACTTC. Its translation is CASSYSAAYSYEQYF.

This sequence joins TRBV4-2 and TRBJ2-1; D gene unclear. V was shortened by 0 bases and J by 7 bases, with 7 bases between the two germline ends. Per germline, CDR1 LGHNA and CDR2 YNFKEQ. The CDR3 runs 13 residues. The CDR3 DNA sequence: TGTGCCAGCAGCCAAGATCGCTGGAATGAGCAGTTCTTC. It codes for CASSQDRWNEQFF.

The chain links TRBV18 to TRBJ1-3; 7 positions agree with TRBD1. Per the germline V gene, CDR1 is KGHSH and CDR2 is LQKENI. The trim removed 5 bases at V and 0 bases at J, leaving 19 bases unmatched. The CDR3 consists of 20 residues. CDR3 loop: CASSSYPGRGNSDSGNTIYF. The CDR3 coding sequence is TGTGCCAGCTCATCCTATCCGGGCAGGGGGAATTCGGACTCTGGAAACACCATATATTTT.

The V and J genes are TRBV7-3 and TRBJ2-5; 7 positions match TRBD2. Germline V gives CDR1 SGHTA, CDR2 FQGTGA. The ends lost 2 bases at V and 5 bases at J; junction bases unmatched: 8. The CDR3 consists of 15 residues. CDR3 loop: CASSLGLAVGETQYF. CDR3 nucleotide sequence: TGTGCCAGCAGCTTAGGGCTAGCGGTCGGGGAGACCCAGTACTTC.

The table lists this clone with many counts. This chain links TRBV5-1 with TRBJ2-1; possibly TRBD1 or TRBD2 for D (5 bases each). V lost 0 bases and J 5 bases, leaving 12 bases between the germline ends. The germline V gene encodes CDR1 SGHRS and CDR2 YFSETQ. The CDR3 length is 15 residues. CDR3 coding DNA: TGCGCCAGCAGCTTGGGGCAGGGACCGAACAATGAGCAGTTCTTC. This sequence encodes CASSLGQGPNNEQFF.

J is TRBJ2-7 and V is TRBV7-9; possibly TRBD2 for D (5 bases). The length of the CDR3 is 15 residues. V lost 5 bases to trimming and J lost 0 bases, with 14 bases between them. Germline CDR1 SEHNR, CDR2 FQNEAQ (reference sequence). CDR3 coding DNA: TGTGCCAGCAGCACCGGACTGAAACCCTCCTACGAGCAGTACTTC. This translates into CASSTGLKPSYEQYF.

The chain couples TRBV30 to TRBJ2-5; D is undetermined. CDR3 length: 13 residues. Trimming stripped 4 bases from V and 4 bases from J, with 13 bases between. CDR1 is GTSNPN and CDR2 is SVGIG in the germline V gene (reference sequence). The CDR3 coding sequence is TGTGCCTGGACGATGGGCGGCCCAGAGACCCAGTACTTC. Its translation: CAWTMGGPETQYF.

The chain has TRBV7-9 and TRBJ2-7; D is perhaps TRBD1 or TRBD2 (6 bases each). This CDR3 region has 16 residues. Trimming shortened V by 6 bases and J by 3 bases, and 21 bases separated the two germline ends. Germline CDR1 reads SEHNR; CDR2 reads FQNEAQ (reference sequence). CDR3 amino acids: CASRPTGTWEVYEQYF. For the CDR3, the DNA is TGTGCCAGCAGGCCAACCGGGACATGGGAGGTCTACGAGCAGTACTTC.

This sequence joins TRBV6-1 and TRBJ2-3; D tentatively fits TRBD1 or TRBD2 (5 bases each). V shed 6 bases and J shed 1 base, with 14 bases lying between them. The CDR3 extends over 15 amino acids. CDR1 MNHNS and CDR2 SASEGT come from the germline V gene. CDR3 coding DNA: TGTGCCAGCAGGAGCCGGGACGGCCGCACAGATACGCAGTATTTT. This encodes CASRSRDGRTDTQYF.

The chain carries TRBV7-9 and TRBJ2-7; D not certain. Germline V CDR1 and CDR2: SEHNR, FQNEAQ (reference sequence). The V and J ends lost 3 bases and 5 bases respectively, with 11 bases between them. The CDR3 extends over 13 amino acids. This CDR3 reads CASSFRTSDEQYF. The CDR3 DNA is TGTGCCAGCAGCTTTAGGACCAGCGACGAGCAGTACTTC.

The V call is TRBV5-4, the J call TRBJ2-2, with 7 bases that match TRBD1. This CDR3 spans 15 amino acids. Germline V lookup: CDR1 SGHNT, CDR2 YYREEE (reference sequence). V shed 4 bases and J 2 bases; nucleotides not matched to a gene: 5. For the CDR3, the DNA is TGTGCCAGCAGCCGGGACAGTCTCAACACCGGGGAGCTGTTTTTT. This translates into CASSRDSLNTGELFF.

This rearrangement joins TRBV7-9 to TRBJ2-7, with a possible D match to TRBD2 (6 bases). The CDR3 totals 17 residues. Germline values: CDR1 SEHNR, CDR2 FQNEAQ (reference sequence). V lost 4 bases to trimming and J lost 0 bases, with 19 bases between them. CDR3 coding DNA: TGTGCCAGCAGCTACGGTGTTGGGGAGGCCCGCTCCTACGAGCAGTACTTC. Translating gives CASSYGVGEARSYEQYF.

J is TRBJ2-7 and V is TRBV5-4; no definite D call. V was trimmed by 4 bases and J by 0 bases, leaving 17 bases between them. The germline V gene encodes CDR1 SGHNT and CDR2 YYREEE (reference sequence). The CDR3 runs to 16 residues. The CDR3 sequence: CASSPQGPRSSYEQYF. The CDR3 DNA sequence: TGTGCCAGCAGCCCCCAAGGACCGCGGAGCTCCTACGAGCAGTACTTC.

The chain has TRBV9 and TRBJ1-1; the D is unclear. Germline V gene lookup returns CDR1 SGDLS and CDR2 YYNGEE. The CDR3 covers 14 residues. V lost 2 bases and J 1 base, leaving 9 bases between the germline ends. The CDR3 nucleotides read TGTGCCAGCAGCGTCACCAACTCGAACACTGAAGCTTTCTTT. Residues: CASSVTNSNTEAFF.

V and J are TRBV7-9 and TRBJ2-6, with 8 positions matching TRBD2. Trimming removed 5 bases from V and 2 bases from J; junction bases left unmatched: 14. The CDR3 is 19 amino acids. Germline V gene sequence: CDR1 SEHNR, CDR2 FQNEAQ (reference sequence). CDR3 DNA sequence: TGTGCCAGCAGCCGCCCCGGGGGACTAGTAGGTCCTGGGGCCAACGTCCTGACTTTC. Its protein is CASSRPGGLVGPGANVLTF.

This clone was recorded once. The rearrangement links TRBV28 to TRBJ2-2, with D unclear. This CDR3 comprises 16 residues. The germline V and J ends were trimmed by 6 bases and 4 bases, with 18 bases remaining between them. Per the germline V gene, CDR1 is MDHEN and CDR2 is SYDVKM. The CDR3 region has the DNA TGTGCCAGCAGATCGTTGTGGGTGTCGGGCACCGGGGAGCTGTTTTTT. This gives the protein CASRSLWVSGTGELFF.

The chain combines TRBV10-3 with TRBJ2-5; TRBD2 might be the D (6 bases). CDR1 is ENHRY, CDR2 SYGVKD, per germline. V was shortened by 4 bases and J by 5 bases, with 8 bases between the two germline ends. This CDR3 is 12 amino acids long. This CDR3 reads CAISVGGETQYF. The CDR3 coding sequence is TGTGCCATCAGTGTGGGGGGTGAGACCCAGTACTTC.

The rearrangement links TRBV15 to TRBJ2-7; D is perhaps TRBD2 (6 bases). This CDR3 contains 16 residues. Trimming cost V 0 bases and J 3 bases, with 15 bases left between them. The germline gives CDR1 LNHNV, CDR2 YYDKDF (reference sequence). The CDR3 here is CATSREYTSPIYEQYF. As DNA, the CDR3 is TGTGCCACCAGCAGAGAATATACTAGCCCGATCTACGAGCAGTACTTC. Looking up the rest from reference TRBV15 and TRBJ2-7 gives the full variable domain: DAMVIQNPRYQVTQFGKPVTLSCSQTLNHNVMYWYQQKSSQAPKLLFHYYDKDFNNEADTPDNFQSRRPNTSFCFLDIRSPGLGDTAMYLCATSREYTSPIYEQYFGPGTRLTVT.

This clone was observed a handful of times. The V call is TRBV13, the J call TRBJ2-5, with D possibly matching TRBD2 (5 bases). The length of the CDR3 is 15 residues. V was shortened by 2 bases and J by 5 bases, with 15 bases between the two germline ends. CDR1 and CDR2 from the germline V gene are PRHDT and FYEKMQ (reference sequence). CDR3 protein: CASSLSSAGLETQYF. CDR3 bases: TGTGCCAGCAGCTTAAGTTCGGCGGGTTTGGAGACCCAGTACTTC.

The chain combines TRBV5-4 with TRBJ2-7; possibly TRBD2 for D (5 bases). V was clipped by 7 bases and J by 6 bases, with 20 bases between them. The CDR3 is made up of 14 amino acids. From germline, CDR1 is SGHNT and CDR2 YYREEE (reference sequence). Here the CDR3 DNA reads TGTGCCAGCGGCAGCGGCCCCCTAGGAGGCGAGCAGTACTTC. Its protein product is CASGSGPLGGEQYF.

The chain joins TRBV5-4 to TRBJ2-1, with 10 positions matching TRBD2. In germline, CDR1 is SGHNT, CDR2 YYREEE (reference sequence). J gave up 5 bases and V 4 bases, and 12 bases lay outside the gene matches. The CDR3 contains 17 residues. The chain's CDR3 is CASSKEVGLAAHNEQFF. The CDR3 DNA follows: TGTGCCAGCAGCAAGGAAGTAGGACTAGCGGCCCACAATGAGCAGTTCTTC. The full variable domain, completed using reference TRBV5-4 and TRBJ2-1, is ETGVTQSPTHLIKTRGQQVTLRCSSQSGHNTVSWYQQALGQGPQFIFQYYREEENGRGNFPPRFSGLQFPNYSSELNVNALELDDSALYLCASSKEVGLAAHNEQFFGPGTRLTVL.

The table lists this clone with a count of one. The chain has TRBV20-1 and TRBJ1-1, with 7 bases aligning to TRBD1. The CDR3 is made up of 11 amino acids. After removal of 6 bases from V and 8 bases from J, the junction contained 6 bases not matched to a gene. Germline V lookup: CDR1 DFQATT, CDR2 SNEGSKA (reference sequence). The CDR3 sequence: CSALGQEEAFF. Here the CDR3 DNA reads TGCAGTGCCCTTGGACAGGAAGAAGCTTTCTTT.

The CDR3 coding sequence is TGTGCCAGCTCACCAATCACAGGGGCCACAGATACGCAGTATTTT. It specifies CASSPITGATDTQYF. This sequence joins TRBV18 and TRBJ2-3, with 7 bases matching TRBD1. This CDR3 is 15 amino acids long. After removal of 2 bases from V and 2 bases from J, the junction contained 4 bases not matched to a gene. Germline V gene data show CDR1 as KGHSH and CDR2 as LQKENI.

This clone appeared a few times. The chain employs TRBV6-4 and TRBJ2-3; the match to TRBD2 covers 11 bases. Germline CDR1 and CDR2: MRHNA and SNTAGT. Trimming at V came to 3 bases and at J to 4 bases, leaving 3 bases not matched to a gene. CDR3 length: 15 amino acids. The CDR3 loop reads CASSEELAGADTQYF. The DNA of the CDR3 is TGTGCCAGCAGTGAGGAACTAGCGGGAGCAGATACGCAGTATTTT.

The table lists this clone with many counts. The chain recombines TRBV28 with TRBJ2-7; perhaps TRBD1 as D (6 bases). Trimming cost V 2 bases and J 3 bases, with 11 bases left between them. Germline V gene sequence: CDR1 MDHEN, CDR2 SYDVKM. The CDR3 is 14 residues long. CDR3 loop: CASSLQGPGYEQYF. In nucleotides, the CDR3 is TGTGCCAGCAGTTTACAGGGGCCGGGCTACGAGCAGTACTTC.